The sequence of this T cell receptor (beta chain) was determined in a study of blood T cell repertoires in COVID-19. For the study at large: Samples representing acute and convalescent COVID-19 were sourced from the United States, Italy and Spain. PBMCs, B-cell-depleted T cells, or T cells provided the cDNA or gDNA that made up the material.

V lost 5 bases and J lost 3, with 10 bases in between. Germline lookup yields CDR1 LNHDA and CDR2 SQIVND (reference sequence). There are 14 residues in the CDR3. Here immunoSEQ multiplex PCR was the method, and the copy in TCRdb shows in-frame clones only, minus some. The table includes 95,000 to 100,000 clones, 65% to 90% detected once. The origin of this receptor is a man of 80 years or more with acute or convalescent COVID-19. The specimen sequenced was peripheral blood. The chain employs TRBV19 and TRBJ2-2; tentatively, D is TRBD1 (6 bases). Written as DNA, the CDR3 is TGTGCCAGTAGTCGGCAGGGGTACACCGGGGAGCTGTTTTTT. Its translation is CASSRQGYTGELFF.